This TCR beta chain was captured in a study of OX40 agonist ivuxolimab in advanced cancers. Across the study: Dose-escalation subjects each had hepatocellular carcinoma, melanoma, renal cell or head and neck cancer.

Libraries were prepared by immunoSEQ multiplex PCR; TCRdb keeps only in-frame clonotypes and omits some of them. The data hold roughly 90,000 clones, with approximately 91% observed a single time. Autoimmune disease history or systemic immunosuppression was exclusionary. Drawing of blood for sampling happened at baseline, at cycle 4 day 1, and at cycle 7 day 1. This TCR was recovered from an adult with an advanced solid tumor such as melanoma, head and neck, liver or kidney cancer. The material was CD4+ or CD8+ T cells sorted from blood, obtained in a trial of the OX40 agonist ivuxolimab.

The CDR3 reads CATREGGKPTGELFF. In DNA form, the CDR3 reads TGTGCCACCAGAGAGGGGGGAAAGCCAACCGGGGAGCTGTTTTTT. This sequence joins TRBV15 and TRBJ2-2, with D perhaps given as TRBD1 or TRBD2 (6 bases each). The CDR3 has 15 amino acids. The germline gives CDR1 LNHNV, CDR2 YYDKDF (reference sequence). V lost 6 bases and J 5 bases, leaving 16 bases between the germline ends.